These T cell receptor beta chains were read from a single sample in a study of blood T cell repertoires in COVID-19. TCRdb keeps only in-frame clones here, not all; method: immunoSEQ multiplex PCR. The data hold some 20,000 clones, with over 75% observed a single time. Sample: peripheral blood. These receptors were obtained from a human donor in a cohort sampled during active COVID-19. Each CDR3 is given with its conserved first and last residue. A D gene is named only where the DNA matches it firmly. The size entry is marked missing in some rows and otherwise reads once, few, many or a size class.

clone_size	v_call	d_call	j_call	cdr3_nt	cdr3_aa
.	TRBV6-5	.	TRBJ1-1	TGTGCCACCCTCGGACAGTTGAACACTGAAGCTTTCTTT	CATLGQLNTEAFF
medium-sized	TRBV6-4	TRBD2	TRBJ2-1	TGTGCCAGCAGTAGCGGGGCCTACAATGAGCAGTTCTTC	CASSSGAYNEQFF
.	TRBV6-1	TRBD2	TRBJ2-3	TGTGCCAGCAGTGAGGGTAGCGGGATGGATACGCAGTATTTT	CASSEGSGMDTQYF
.	TRBV18	.	TRBJ2-5	TGTGCCAGCTCACCACCGTCCAGGGCCAACTTTTTAAGGGGGGAGACCCAGTACTTC	CASSPPSRANFLRGETQYF
.	TRBV27	TRBD1	TRBJ1-5	TGTGCCAGCAGTTTAATGGGACAGGGCTACAGCAATCAGCCCCAGCATTTT	CASSLMGQGYSNQPQHF
.	TRBV28	TRBD2	TRBJ2-1	TGTGCCAGCAGTTCTTGGGTACTTCGGACTAGCGGGAGCTCCTACAATGAGCAGTTCTTC	CASSSWVLRTSGSSYNEQFF
.	TRBV6-4	.	TRBJ2-3	TGTGCCAGCAGTGCAGCAGACATGGCAGATACGCAGTATTTT	CASSAADMADTQYF
.	TRBV6-2/TRBV6-3	.	TRBJ1-2	TGTGCCAGCAGTTACACTTCGACAGCTTTCTATGGCTACACCTTC	CASSYTSTAFYGYTF
.	TRBV7-9	TRBD2	TRBJ2-1	TGTGCCAGCAGCCCCGATGGCGGGGGCAATGAGCAGTTCTTC	CASSPDGGGNEQFF
.	TRBV9	TRBD1	TRBJ1-1	TGTGCCAGCAGCCCAACGGACAGGGGAGAAGCTTTCTTT	CASSPTDRGEAFF
.	TRBV2	TRBD2	TRBJ2-1	TGTGCCAGCATGGGACTAGCGGGATGGAATGAGCAGTTCTTC	CASMGLAGWNEQFF
once	TRBV9	TRBD2	TRBJ2-1	TGTGCCAGCAGCTCCACAGGACTAGCGTACAATGAGCAGTTCTTC	CASSSTGLAYNEQFF
.	TRBV5-4	TRBD2	TRBJ2-7	TGTGCCAGCAGCCTGACTAGCGCTTTCCATAACGAGCAGTACTTC	CASSLTSAFHNEQYF
.	TRBV18	TRBD2	TRBJ2-7	TGTGCCAGCTCACCAAGGGTAGCGGGACCCTACGAGCAGTACTTC	CASSPRVAGPYEQYF
.	TRBV3-1/TRBV3-2	.	TRBJ2-7	TGTGCCAGCAGCCAAGATCGGTACGAGCAGTACTTC	CASSQDRYEQYF
.	TRBV28	TRBD1	TRBJ1-1	TGTGCCAGTACAGGGGGTAGGAGAAACACTGAAGCTTTCTTT	CASTGGRRNTEAFF
few	TRBV6-1	TRBD2	TRBJ2-7	TGTGCCAGCAGTGAAACAACTAGCGGGCCTGACGAGCAGTACTTC	CASSETTSGPDEQYF
once	TRBV5-6	.	TRBJ2-2	TGTGCCAGCAGCAGAGACAGCCACACCGGGGAGCTGTTTTTT	CASSRDSHTGELFF
.	TRBV4-1	.	TRBJ1-2	TGCGCCAGCAGCCAAGATAGGGGCCTTCCGTCGTATGGCTACACCTTC	CASSQDRGLPSYGYTF